This T cell receptor beta chain originates from a study of blood T cells in healthy people across ages. PCR was performed a second time for roughly 6 to 12 cycles using a sample-barcoded 5' primer and a J-beta primer mix. From the 5' RACE reads, TCRdb called clonotypes with MiXCR, one entry per CDR3 protein. The sample holds hundreds of thousands of distinct CDR3 sequences, more than 45% seen once. This CDR3 spans 13 amino acids. The V end lost 2 bases, the J end lost 3 bases, and 11 bases lay between the germline ends. Germline-derived CDR1 and CDR2 are DFQATT and SNEGSKA (reference sequence). Remarks on this clonotype: Its antigen is still unknown.

Notes on the study in general: Changes in expanded clonotypes were possibly confounded, as the CMV status of donors was unknown. While age rose, TCR beta diversity per million T cells dropped in a roughly linear way.

Sequences were obtained from blood. The rearrangement joins TRBV20-1 to TRBJ2-7; no firm D call. This clonotype was sampled from a man aged 30 to 39 in good health. CDR3 DNA sequence: TGCAGTGCTAGAATACAATCGGGCTACGAGCAGTACTTC. Translation: CSARIQSGYEQYF.